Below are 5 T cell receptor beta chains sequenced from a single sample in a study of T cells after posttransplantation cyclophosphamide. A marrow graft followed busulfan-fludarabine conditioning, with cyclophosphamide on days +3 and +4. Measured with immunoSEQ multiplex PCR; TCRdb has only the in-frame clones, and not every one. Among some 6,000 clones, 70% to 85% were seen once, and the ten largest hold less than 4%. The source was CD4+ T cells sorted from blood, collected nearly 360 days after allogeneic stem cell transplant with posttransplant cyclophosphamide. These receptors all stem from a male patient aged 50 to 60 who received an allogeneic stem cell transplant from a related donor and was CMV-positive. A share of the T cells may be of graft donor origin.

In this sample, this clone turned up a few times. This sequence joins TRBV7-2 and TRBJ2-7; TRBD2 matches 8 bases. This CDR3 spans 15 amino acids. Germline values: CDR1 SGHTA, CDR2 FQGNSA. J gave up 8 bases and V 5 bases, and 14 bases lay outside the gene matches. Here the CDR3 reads CASSPGALAGKKQYF. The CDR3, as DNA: TGTGCCAGCAGCCCAGGTGCATTAGCGGGAAAGAAGCAGTACTTC.

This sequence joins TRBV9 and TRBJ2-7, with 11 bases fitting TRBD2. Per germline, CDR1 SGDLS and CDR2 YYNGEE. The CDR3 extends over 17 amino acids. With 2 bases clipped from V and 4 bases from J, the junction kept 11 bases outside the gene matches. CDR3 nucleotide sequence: TGTGCCAGCAGCGTGGGGCTAGCGGGGGGCCTGGGTTACGAGCAGTACTTC. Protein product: CASSVGLAGGLGYEQYF.

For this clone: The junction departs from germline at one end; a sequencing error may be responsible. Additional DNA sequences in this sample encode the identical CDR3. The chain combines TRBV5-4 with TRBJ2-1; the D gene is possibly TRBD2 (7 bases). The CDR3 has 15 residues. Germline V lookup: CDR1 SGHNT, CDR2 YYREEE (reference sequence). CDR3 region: CASSLVREGGNEQFF. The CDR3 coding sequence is TGTGCCAGCAGTTTGGTAAGGGAGGGGGGCAATGAGCAGTTCTTC.

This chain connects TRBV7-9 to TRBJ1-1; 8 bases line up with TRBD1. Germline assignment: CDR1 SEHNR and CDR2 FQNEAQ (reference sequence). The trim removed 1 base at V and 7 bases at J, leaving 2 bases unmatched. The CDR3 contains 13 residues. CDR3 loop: CASSLGQGIEAFF. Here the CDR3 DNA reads TGTGCCAGCAGCTTAGGACAGGGGATTGAAGCTTTCTTT.

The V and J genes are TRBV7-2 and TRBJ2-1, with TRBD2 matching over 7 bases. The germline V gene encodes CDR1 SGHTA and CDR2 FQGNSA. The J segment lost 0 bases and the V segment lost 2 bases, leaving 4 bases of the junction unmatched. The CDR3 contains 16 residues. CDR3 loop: CASSLFGGSSYNEQFF. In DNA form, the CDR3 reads TGTGCCAGCAGCTTATTTGGCGGGAGCTCCTACAATGAGCAGTTCTTC.